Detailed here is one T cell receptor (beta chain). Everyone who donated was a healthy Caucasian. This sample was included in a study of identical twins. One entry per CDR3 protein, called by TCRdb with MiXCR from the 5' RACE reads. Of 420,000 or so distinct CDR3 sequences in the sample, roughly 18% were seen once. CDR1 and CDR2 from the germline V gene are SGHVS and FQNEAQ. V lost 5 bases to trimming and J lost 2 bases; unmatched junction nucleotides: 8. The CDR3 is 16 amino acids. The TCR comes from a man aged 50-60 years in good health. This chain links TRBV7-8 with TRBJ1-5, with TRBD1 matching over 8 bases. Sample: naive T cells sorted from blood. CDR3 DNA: TGTGCCAGCAGCGCGGGACAGGCCGGGGGCAATCAGCCCCAGCATTTT. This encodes CASSAGQAGGNQPQHF. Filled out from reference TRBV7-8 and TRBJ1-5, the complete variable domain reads GAGVSQSPRYKVAKRGQDVALRCDPISGHVSLFWYQQALGQGPEFLTYFQNEAQLDKSGLPSDRFFAERPEGSVSTLKIQRTQQEDSAVYLCASSAGQAGGNQPQHFGDGTRLSIL.